One sample yielded the 31 T cell receptor beta chains listed below, sequenced in a study of response to subunit inactivated influenza vaccine (dated by TCRdb to about 2018). The library was obtained by RT-PCR. Sequenced using an Illumina HiSeq 2500. TCRdb trimmed public reads at Q25 via fastp, called clones via MiXCR and kept in-frame beta chains. For every CDR3 protein sequence, its rows merge into one entry that carries the most common genes and DNA. The sample table shows around 530,000 distinct CDR3 sequences, and approximately 17% are seen once. The top ten clonotypes cover approximately 3% of the sample. The sequenced sample was CD4+ T cells sorted from PBMCs, obtained roughly 24 months after vaccination. The receptors come from a man between 50 and 69 years old who received an inactivated influenza vaccine. Donor details come from another sample of the same person, matched by shared clones.

The rearrangement joins TRBV5-6 to TRBJ2-7, with D possibly being TRBD1 (6 bases). Trimming cost V 1 base and J 2 bases, with 13 bases left between them. The CDR3 contains 15 residues. Germline lookup yields CDR1 SGHDT and CDR2 YYEEEE. CDR3 sequence (DNA): TGTGCCAGCAGCTTGTACCACAGGGACCCCTACGAGCAGTACTTC. It yields the protein CASSLYHRDPYEQYF.

This clonotype was recorded a few times. The chain recombines TRBV7-2 with TRBJ1-1; no reliable D call. CDR3 length: 14 residues. The V gene's germline CDR1 is SGHTA and CDR2 FQGNSA. The germline V and J ends were trimmed by 1 base and 4 bases, with 10 bases remaining between them. Here the CDR3 DNA reads TGTGCCAGCAGCTTAGGTGCGGAGGGCACTGAAGCTTTCTTT. Its translation is CASSLGAEGTEAFF.

In its sample, this clonotype was seen a few times. The rearrangement joins TRBV5-1 to TRBJ1-2; 7 bases map to TRBD1. The ends lost 4 bases at V and 1 base at J; junction bases unmatched: 4. The CDR3 consists of 14 residues. Looked up from germline, CDR1 is SGHRS and CDR2 is YFSETQ. CDR3 region: CASSVDRVNYGYTF. As DNA, the CDR3 is TGCGCCAGCAGCGTCGACAGGGTTAACTATGGCTACACCTTC.

The J gene is TRBJ2-2, the V gene TRBV7-9; maybe TRBD2 (6 bases). The V end lost 5 bases, the J end lost 2 bases, and 12 bases lay between the germline ends. The CDR3 runs to 15 residues. The germline CDR1 and CDR2 sequences are SEHNR and FQNEAQ (reference sequence). Written as DNA, the CDR3 is TGTGCCAGCAGCCCGGACGGACTAAACACCGGGGAGCTGTTTTTT. It is translated as CASSPDGLNTGELFF.

The chain employs TRBV20-1 and TRBJ2-7, with 8 bases identical to TRBD1. Trimming at V came to 2 bases and at J to 6 bases, leaving 0 bases not matched to a gene. This CDR3 comprises 11 residues. Germline CDR1 DFQATT, CDR2 SNEGSKA (reference sequence). In DNA form, the CDR3 reads TGCAGTGCTAGACAGGGGGCCGAGCAGTACTTC. It encodes CSARQGAEQYF.

This clonotype was seen only a few times. The rearrangement links TRBV7-2 to TRBJ1-2, with D maybe TRBD1 (5 bases). This CDR3 contains 13 residues. V shed 5 bases and J shed 3 bases, with 10 bases lying between them. CDR1 and CDR2 (germline): SGHTA, FQGNSA. For the CDR3, the DNA is TGTGCCAGCAGCCCAAGGGGTGACTATGGCTACACCTTC. This translates into CASSPRGDYGYTF.

This clonotype was detected only a few times. The rearrangement joins TRBV6-5 to TRBJ1-5, with D unclear. Trimming pared 5 bases from V and 11 bases from J, leaving 10 bases between. The CDR3 is 11 amino acids. Germline values: CDR1 MNHEY, CDR2 SVGAGI. DNA of the CDR3: TGTGCCAGCAGTAATGGGCAGTCCCAGCATTTT. This codes for CASSNGQSQHF.

This clonotype turned up a few times. The chain is built from TRBV20-1 and TRBJ2-3; maybe TRBD1 (5 bases). This CDR3 region has 15 residues. In germline, CDR1 is DFQATT, CDR2 SNEGSKA (reference sequence). Trimming cost V 4 bases and J 0 bases, with 14 bases left between them. The CDR3 DNA reads as TGCAGTGCTAATCAGGGATCCGTTAGCACAGATACGCAGTATTTT. Its translation is CSANQGSVSTDTQYF.

The chain employs TRBV29-1 and TRBJ2-5; TRBD1 or TRBD2 may be the D gene (6 bases each). Germline V gene lookup returns CDR1 SQVTM and CDR2 ANQGSEA. The CDR3 has 13 amino acids. V shed 5 bases and J shed 2 bases, with 12 bases lying between them. The CDR3 bases are TGCAGCGTTCTAGGGGGGTCGCAAGAGACCCAGTACTTC. Translated: CSVLGGSQETQYF. The whole variable domain, remainder taken from reference TRBV29-1 and TRBJ2-5, is SAVISQKPSRDICQRGTSLTIQCQVDSQVTMMFWYRQQPGQSLTLIATANQGSEATYESGFVIDKFPISRPNLTFSTLTVSNMSPEDSSIYLCSVLGGSQETQYFGPGTRLLVL.

The chain links TRBV6-2 or TRBV6-3 to TRBJ2-3; 8 bases are shared with TRBD2. Germline CDR1 is MNHEY and CDR2 is SVGEGT. Trimming removed 6 bases from V and 10 bases from J; junction bases left unmatched: 9. This CDR3 has 13 amino acids. The CDR3 bases are TGTGCCAGCAGGAGCGGGGGTGAGGCGCCGCAGTATTTT. Translated: CASRSGGEAPQYF.

The rearrangement joins TRBV4-3 to TRBJ2-1; the D call may be TRBD1 or TRBD2 (5 bases each). V dropped 0 bases and J dropped 1 base, with 10 bases sitting between them. This CDR3 has 16 residues. Germline assignment: CDR1 LGHNA and CDR2 YSLEER. The CDR3, as DNA: TGCGCCAGCAGCCAAGATTCGTGGGGGTCCTACAATGAGCAGTTCTTC. Amino acids: CASSQDSWGSYNEQFF.

The V call is TRBV9, the J call TRBJ2-7; 12 nucleotides line up with TRBD2. Germline V CDR1 and CDR2: SGDLS, YYNGEE. This CDR3 is 15 amino acids long. V gave up 3 bases and J gave up 6 bases; unmatched junction bases: 7. The CDR3, as DNA: TGTGCCAGCAGCGCACTAGCGGGAGGAGCTTTCGAGCAGTACTTC. Translated: CASSALAGGAFEQYF.

This clonotype came up a few times. J is TRBJ1-5 and V is TRBV20-1; no definite D call. Germline V lookup: CDR1 DFQATT, CDR2 SNEGSKA (reference sequence). This CDR3 contains 12 residues. Trimming left V 2 bases short and J 4 bases short, with 6 bases between. In nucleotides, the CDR3 is TGCAGTGCTAGAAGTCCTAATCAGCCCCAGCATTTT. It encodes CSARSPNQPQHF.

This clonotype was found a few times. The chain has TRBV4-2 and TRBJ1-1, with D perhaps TRBD1 (6 bases). Trimming pared 4 bases from V and 5 bases from J, leaving 17 bases between. The CDR3 consists of 15 residues. Germline V lookup: CDR1 LGHNA, CDR2 YNFKEQ. The CDR3 nucleotides read TGTGCCAGCAGCCCCTCGGGCGGGAGGGGGACTGAAGCTTTCTTT. This encodes CASSPSGGRGTEAFF.

This chain connects TRBV20-1 to TRBJ2-3; D is unclear. V lost 0 bases and J lost 2, with 9 bases in between. Germline CDR1 DFQATT, CDR2 SNEGSKA (reference sequence). There are 14 residues in the CDR3. In DNA form, the CDR3 reads TGCAGTGCTAGAGATGACTCCTACACAGATACGCAGTATTTT. Its protein is CSARDDSYTDTQYF.

This clonotype has more than one count but fewer than ten. V and J are TRBV20-1 and TRBJ2-3, with TRBD2 as a possible D gene (5 bases). This CDR3 has 15 amino acids. Germline V CDR1 and CDR2: DFQATT, SNEGSKA (reference sequence). The V end was cut by 0 bases, the J end by 0 bases, with 10 bases between. CDR3 nucleotides: TGCAGTGCTAGAGATGGCGCGGGTAGCACAGATACGCAGTATTTT. Its translation is CSARDGAGSTDTQYF.

V and J are TRBV10-3 and TRBJ1-4; no firm D call. The CDR3 length is 13 residues. With 2 bases removed from V and 5 bases from J, the gap between germline ends came to 6 bases. Per the germline V gene, CDR1 is ENHRY and CDR2 is SYGVKD. CDR3 in DNA: TGTGCCATCAGTGAGGGTACGAATGAAAAACTGTTTTTT. Its translation is CAISEGTNEKLFF.

This clonotype was recorded once. This chain links TRBV19 with TRBJ1-6, with TRBD1 as a possible D gene (5 bases). The CDR3 has 15 residues. Trimming left V 7 bases short and J 5 bases short, with 15 bases between. Germline V lookup: CDR1 LNHDA, CDR2 SQIVND (reference sequence). The CDR3 region has the DNA TGTGCCAGTACTCGCGCGGGGGTCGATAATTCACCCCTCCACTTT. Residues: CASTRAGVDNSPLHF.

This clonotype was found a few times. The gene calls are TRBV29-1 and TRBJ2-5; D might be TRBD2 (5 bases). The germline V and J ends were trimmed by 4 bases and 5 bases, with 14 bases remaining between them. The germline V gene has CDR1 SQVTM and CDR2 ANQGSEA. This CDR3 is 13 amino acids long. In nucleotides, the CDR3 is TGCAGCGTTGCATGGGCGGGTTTGGAGACCCAGTACTTC. This gives the protein CSVAWAGLETQYF.

This chain connects TRBV4-2 to TRBJ1-1, with D unclear. Germline V gene sequence: CDR1 LGHNA, CDR2 YNFKEQ. CDR3 length: 13 amino acids. The ends were cut back, 2 bases at V and 1 base at J, with 5 bases in the middle. CDR3 sequence reads: CASSQIQNTEAFF. In nucleotides, the CDR3 is TGTGCCAGCAGCCAAATACAGAACACTGAAGCTTTCTTT.

This clonotype is medium-sized within its sample. V usage is TRBV7-8 and J usage is TRBJ2-3; 10 positions agree with TRBD2. J was trimmed by 2 bases and V by 0 bases; bases with no gene match: 5. This CDR3 spans 17 amino acids. CDR1 SGHVS and CDR2 FQNEAQ come from the germline V gene. CDR3 sequence reads: CASSLALAGGNTDTQYF. CDR3 in DNA: TGTGCCAGCAGCTTAGCGTTAGCGGGGGGAAACACAGATACGCAGTATTTT.

This clonotype was recorded many times. V is TRBV2 and J is TRBJ1-2; D perhaps matches TRBD1 (6 bases). This CDR3 is built from 13 residues. From germline, CDR1 is SNHLY and CDR2 FYNNEI. V was trimmed by 5 bases and J by 1 base, leaving 8 bases between them. The CDR3 loop reads CASSPDSNYGYTF. The CDR3 DNA reads TGTGCCAGCAGTCCGGACAGTAACTATGGCTACACCTTC.

The CDR3 nucleotides are TGTGCCAGCGCCTCTAGCGGGGGTTACGAGCAGTACTTC. It specifies CASASSGGYEQYF. V usage is TRBV12-3 or TRBV12-4 and J usage is TRBJ2-7, with 10 bases matching TRBD2. The CDR3 is 13 amino acids. Unmatched junction bases numbered 5, after V lost 8 bases and J lost 4 bases.

The rearrangement uses TRBV3-1 and TRBJ2-6; no definite D call. CDR3 length equals 14 residues. V lost 3 bases and J lost 6, with 9 bases in between. Germline CDR1 and CDR2: LGHDT and YNNKEL (reference sequence). CDR3 in DNA: TGTGCCAGCAGCCATATAGACAAGGCCAACGTCCTGACTTTC. Its translation is CASSHIDKANVLTF.

This clonotype was seen a few times. This sequence joins TRBV11-2 and TRBJ2-1; D might be TRBD1 or TRBD2, each matching 5 bases. Trimming took 4 bases from V and 8 from J, leaving 18 bases between them. Per germline, CDR1 SGHAT and CDR2 FQNNGV. The CDR3 loop spans 15 amino acids. CDR3 nucleotides: TGTGCCAGCAGCTCCGGGGACCTTAGGTCTCATGAGCAGTTCTTC. It codes for CASSSGDLRSHEQFF.

V gene TRBV9 combines with J gene TRBJ1-4; 11 bases map to TRBD1. The CDR3 has 15 residues. After removal of 4 bases from V and 7 bases from J, the junction contained 6 bases not matched to a gene. CDR1 SGDLS and CDR2 YYNGEE come from the germline V gene. The CDR3 loop reads CASSTHGTGGEKLFF. CDR3 sequence (DNA): TGTGCCAGCAGCACCCACGGGACAGGGGGTGAAAAACTGTTTTTT.

This clonotype came up many times. The rearrangement uses TRBV5-1 and TRBJ2-3; no clear D gene. Trimming left V 0 bases short and J 0 bases short, with 5 bases between. The CDR3 consists of 14 residues. Per germline, CDR1 SGHRS and CDR2 YFSETQ. This chain's CDR3 is CASSLDGSTDTQYF. CDR3 sequence (DNA): TGCGCCAGCAGCTTGGACGGTAGCACAGATACGCAGTATTTT. The whole variable domain, remainder taken from reference TRBV5-1 and TRBJ2-3, is KAGVTQTPRYLIKTRGQQVTLSCSPISGHRSVSWYQQTPGQGLQFLFEYFSETQRNKGNFPGRFSGRQFSNSRSEMNVSTLELGDSALYLCASSLDGSTDTQYFGPGTRLTVL.

The chain couples TRBV4-3 to TRBJ2-1, with unresolved D. CDR1 is LGHNA, CDR2 YSLEER, per germline. This CDR3 has 14 amino acids. V lost 4 bases and J 6 bases, leaving 13 bases between the germline ends. The CDR3 spells CASSRDSLVNEQFF. DNA of the CDR3: TGCGCCAGCAGCCGAGATAGTCTGGTCAATGAGCAGTTCTTC.

This clonotype was detected only a few times. The gene calls are TRBV14 and TRBJ1-2; TRBD1 matches at 7 bases. Germline V gene data show CDR1 as SGHDN and CDR2 as FVKESK. Losses at the gene ends were 1 base for V and 8 bases for J; bases not matched to a gene: 7. The CDR3 totals 14 residues. CDR3 sequence: CASSQGVTGRGYTF. CDR3 sequence (DNA): TGTGCCAGCAGCCAAGGAGTGACAGGGAGAGGCTACACCTTC. The variable domain in full, completed from reference TRBV14 and TRBJ1-2, reads EAGVTQFPSHSVIEKGQTVTLRCDPISGHDNLYWYRRVMGKEIKFLLHFVKESKQDESGMPNNRFLAERTGGTYSTLKVQPAELEDSGVYFCASSQGVTGRGYTFGSGTRLTVV.

This clonotype was counted a few times. This rearrangement joins TRBV11-2 to TRBJ2-5; D perhaps matches TRBD2 (5 bases). Trimming cost V 6 bases and J 2 bases, with 13 bases left between them. This CDR3 spans 14 amino acids. The V gene's germline CDR1 is SGHAT and CDR2 FQNNGV. CDR3: CASSRSPGQETQYF. For the CDR3, the DNA is TGTGCCAGCAGTCGAAGTCCGGGGCAAGAGACCCAGTACTTC.

This clonotype has just a few counts. The rearrangement links TRBV27 to TRBJ2-7; possible D gene TRBD1, 6 bases. The length of the CDR3 is 11 residues. Germline loops: CDR1 MNHEY, CDR2 SMNVEV (reference sequence). V was trimmed by 5 bases and J by 7 bases, leaving 9 bases between them. The CDR3 sequence is CASSKQGEQYF. For the CDR3, the DNA is TGTGCCAGCAGTAAACAGGGAGAGCAGTACTTC.